The clone carrying this TCR beta chain was seen only once. This CDR3 is built from 15 residues. The V and J ends lost 5 bases and 6 bases, in that order; junction bases with no gene match: 9. The V gene's germline CDR1 is SGHTA and CDR2 FQGNSA. With 60 Vbeta and 13 Jbeta primers, the PCR was carried out. Clones were read by immunoSEQ multiplex PCR, and TCRdb kept only the in-frame ones, dropping some. The table records 160,000 or so clones, roughly 80% of them present only once. The entry originates in a study of cytomegalovirus exposure and HLA in healthy donors. Source material: PBMCs. This sequence joins TRBV7-2 and TRBJ2-7, with 11 bases matching TRBD2. The clonotype originates from a male donor in good health and CMV-seronegative. The CDR3 here is CASSPEIAGGPEQYF. In DNA form, the CDR3 reads TGTGCCAGCAGCCCAGAAATAGCGGGGGGGCCCGAGCAGTACTTC.